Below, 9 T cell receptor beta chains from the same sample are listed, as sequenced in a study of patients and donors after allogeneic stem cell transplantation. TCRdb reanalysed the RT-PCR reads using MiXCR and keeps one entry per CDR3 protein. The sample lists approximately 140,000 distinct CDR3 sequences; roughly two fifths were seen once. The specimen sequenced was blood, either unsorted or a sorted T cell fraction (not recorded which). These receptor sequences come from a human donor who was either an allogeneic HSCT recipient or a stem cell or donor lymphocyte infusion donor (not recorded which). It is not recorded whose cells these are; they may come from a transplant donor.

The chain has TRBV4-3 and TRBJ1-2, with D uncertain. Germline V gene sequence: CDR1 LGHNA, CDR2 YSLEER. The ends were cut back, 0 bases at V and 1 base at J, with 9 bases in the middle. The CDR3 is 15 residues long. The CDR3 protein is CASSQDRGDNYGYTF. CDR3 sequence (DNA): TGCGCCAGCAGCCAAGATCGGGGAGATAACTATGGCTACACCTTC.

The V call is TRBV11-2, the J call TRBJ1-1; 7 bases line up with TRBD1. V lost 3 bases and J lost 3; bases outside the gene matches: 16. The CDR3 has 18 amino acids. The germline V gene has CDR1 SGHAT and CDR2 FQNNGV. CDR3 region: CASSFDRDPRRGYTEAFF. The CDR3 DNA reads TGTGCCAGCAGCTTTGACAGGGATCCCCGGCGGGGTTACACTGAAGCTTTCTTT.

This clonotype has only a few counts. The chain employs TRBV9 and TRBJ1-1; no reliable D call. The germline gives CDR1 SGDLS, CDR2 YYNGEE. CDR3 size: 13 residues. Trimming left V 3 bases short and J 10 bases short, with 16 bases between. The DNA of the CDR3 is TGTGCCAGCAGCGGTGGCCTGATGCCTGGAGCTTTCTTT. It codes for CASSGGLMPGAFF.

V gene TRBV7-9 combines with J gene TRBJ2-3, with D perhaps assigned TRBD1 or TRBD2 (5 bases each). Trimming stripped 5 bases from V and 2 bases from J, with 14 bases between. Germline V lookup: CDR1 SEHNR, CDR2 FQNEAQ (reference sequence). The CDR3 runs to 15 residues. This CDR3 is CASSGRDGFTDTQYF. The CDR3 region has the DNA TGTGCCAGCAGCGGCCGGGACGGATTCACAGATACGCAGTATTTT.

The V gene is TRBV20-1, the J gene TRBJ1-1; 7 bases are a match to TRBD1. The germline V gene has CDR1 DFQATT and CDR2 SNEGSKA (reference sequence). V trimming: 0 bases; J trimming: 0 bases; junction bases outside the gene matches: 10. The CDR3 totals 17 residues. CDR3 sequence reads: CSARDGGTVLMNTEAFF. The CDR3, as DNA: TGCAGTGCTAGAGATGGGGGGACAGTTCTCATGAACACTGAAGCTTTCTTT.

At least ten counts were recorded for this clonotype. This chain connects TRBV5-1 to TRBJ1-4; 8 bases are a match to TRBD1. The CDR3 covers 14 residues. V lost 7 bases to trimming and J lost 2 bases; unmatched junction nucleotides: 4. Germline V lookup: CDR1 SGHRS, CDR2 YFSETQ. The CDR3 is CASGQGSTNEKLFF. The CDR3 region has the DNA TGCGCCAGCGGACAGGGCTCCACTAATGAAAAACTGTTTTTT.

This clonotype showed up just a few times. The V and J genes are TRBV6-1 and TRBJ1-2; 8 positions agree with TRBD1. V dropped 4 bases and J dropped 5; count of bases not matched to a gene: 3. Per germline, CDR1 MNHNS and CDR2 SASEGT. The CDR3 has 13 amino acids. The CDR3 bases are TGTGCCAGCAGTGGGGGGACAGGTTATGGCTACACCTTC. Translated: CASSGGTGYGYTF.

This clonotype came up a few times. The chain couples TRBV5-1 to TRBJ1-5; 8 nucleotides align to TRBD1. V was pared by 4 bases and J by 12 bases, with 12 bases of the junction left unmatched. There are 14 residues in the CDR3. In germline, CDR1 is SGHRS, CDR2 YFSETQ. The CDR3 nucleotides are TGCGCCAGCAGCCCCCCCTTACGGACAGGGAGCCAGCATTTT. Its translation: CASSPPLRTGSQHF. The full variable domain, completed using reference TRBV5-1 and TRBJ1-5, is KAGVTQTPRYLIKTRGQQVTLSCSPISGHRSVSWYQQTPGQGLQFLFEYFSETQRNKGNFPGRFSGRQFSNSRSEMNVSTLELGDSALYLCASSPPLRTGSQHFGDGTRLSIL.

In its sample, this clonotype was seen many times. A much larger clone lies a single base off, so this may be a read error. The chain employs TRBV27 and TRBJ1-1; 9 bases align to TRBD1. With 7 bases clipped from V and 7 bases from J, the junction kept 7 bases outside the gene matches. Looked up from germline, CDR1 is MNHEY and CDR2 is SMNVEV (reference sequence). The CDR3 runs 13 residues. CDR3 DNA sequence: TGTGCCAGCACACGACAGGGGGGAGGTGAAGCTTTCTTT. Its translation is CASTRQGGGEAFF.